The 25 T cell receptor beta chains reported below all come from one sample, sequenced in a study of control samples from healthy donors and cancer patients. TCRdb keeps only in-frame clones here, not all; method: immunoSEQ multiplex PCR. Of about 140,000 clones detected, 90% to 95% appear once; the ten largest clones hold around 14%. Sequenced input: blood. The receptors stem from a man in his forties in good health.

V is TRBV27 and J is TRBJ2-5, with D perhaps TRBD1 (6 bases). Germline V gives CDR1 MNHEY, CDR2 SMNVEV (reference sequence). The V and J ends lost 5 bases and 4 bases respectively, with 11 bases between them. CDR3 length: 13 residues. CDR3 sequence (DNA): TGTGCCAGCAGTACCGGCAGGGGAGAGACCCAGTACTTC. Translating it yields CASSTGRGETQYF.

This chain joins TRBV18 and TRBJ1-6; the D is unclear. CDR1 is KGHSH and CDR2 is LQKENI in the germline V gene. The CDR3 spans 15 residues. Trimming removed 2 bases from V and 9 bases from J, with 14 bases in between. CDR3 residues: CASSPNDPAGSPLHF. CDR3 in DNA: TGTGCCAGCTCACCAAACGACCCGGCGGGTTCACCCCTCCACTTT.

The rearrangement joins TRBV19 to TRBJ1-3, with D unresolved. Germline CDR1 reads LNHDA; CDR2 reads SQIVND (reference sequence). The CDR3 is 14 amino acids. Trimming stripped 3 bases from V and 2 bases from J, with 8 bases between. The CDR3 protein is CASSIRRPGNTIYF. The CDR3 region has the DNA TGTGCCAGTAGTATCCGGCGGCCTGGAAACACCATATATTTT.

The J gene is TRBJ2-7, the V gene TRBV9; TRBD1 agrees at 8 bases. The V and J ends lost 3 bases and 5 bases, in that order; junction bases with no gene match: 13. Per germline, CDR1 SGDLS and CDR2 YYNGEE. This CDR3 is 16 amino acids long. CDR3 DNA sequence: TGTGCCAGCAGCGCCACGCAGGGGGCTGGAATGAACGAGCAGTACTTC. Protein: CASSATQGAGMNEQYF.

The table lists this clone with a count of one. The CDR3 sequence: CAWSAQRSGRAGEQYF. As DNA, the CDR3 is TGTGCCTGGAGTGCCCAAAGGTCCGGCAGGGCGGGCGAGCAGTACTTC. This chain joins TRBV30 and TRBJ2-7; tentatively, D is TRBD1 or TRBD2 (5 bases each). V dropped 1 base and J dropped 6 bases, with 22 bases sitting between them. CDR3 length: 16 amino acids. Germline values: CDR1 GTSNPN, CDR2 SVGIG (reference sequence).

V usage is TRBV4-3 and J usage is TRBJ2-7, with D perhaps matching TRBD1 (6 bases). The CDR3 runs 15 residues. V was cut by 0 bases and J by 2 bases, with 11 bases left in between. CDR1 LGHNA and CDR2 YSLEER come from the germline V gene. The CDR3 here is CASSQDPAGAYEQYF. The CDR3 DNA reads TGCGCCAGCAGCCAAGATCCAGCAGGGGCCTACGAGCAGTACTTC.

This chain connects TRBV7-9 to TRBJ2-1, with D unresolved. Per germline, CDR1 SEHNR and CDR2 FQNEAQ (reference sequence). The ends were cut back, 6 bases at V and 2 bases at J, with 14 bases in the middle. This CDR3 has 15 amino acids. The CDR3 here is CASSSYDTPYNEQFF. CDR3 coding DNA: TGTGCCAGCAGTTCCTATGATACCCCCTACAATGAGCAGTTCTTC.

V and J are TRBV3-1 (or the pseudogene TRBV3-2) and TRBJ1-2; the D gene is possibly TRBD1 (6 bases). Per germline, CDR1 LGHDT and CDR2 YNNKEL (reference sequence). The CDR3 sequence is 13 residues long. Trimming took 4 bases from V and 4 from J, leaving 10 bases between them. The chain's CDR3 is CASSPGTTYGYTF. The CDR3 nucleotides read TGTGCCAGCAGCCCGGGGACAACCTATGGCTACACCTTC.

The chain uses TRBV7-6 and TRBJ1-6; maybe TRBD1 (5 bases). V shed 5 bases and J shed 2 bases, with 13 bases lying between them. This CDR3 has 16 residues. Germline CDR1 and CDR2: SGHVS and FNYEAQ. This CDR3 is CASSQGRGTYNSPLHF. In DNA, the CDR3 is TGTGCCAGCAGCCAGGGCCGGGGTACCTATAATTCACCCCTCCACTTT.

V usage is TRBV5-4 and J usage is TRBJ2-1; TRBD2 matches 8 bases. The V gene's germline CDR1 is SGHNT and CDR2 YYREEE (reference sequence). The CDR3 is made up of 16 amino acids. With V trimmed by 4 bases and J by 4 bases, 10 bases remained unmatched. CDR3: CASSNLASGPYNEQFF. CDR3 DNA sequence: TGTGCCAGCAGCAACCTTGCTAGCGGGCCTTACAATGAGCAGTTCTTC.

The chain employs TRBV6-1 and TRBJ1-1; unclear D gene. CDR3 size: 14 residues. Germline lookup yields CDR1 MNHNS and CDR2 SASEGT. V was cut by 2 bases and J by 0 bases, with 7 bases left in between. CDR3 sequence reads: CASSEQGLNTEAFF. The CDR3 nucleotides are TGTGCCAGCAGTGAACAAGGTTTGAACACTGAAGCTTTCTTT.

The chain has TRBV4-2 and TRBJ2-2; perhaps TRBD2 as D (6 bases). The CDR3 runs to 16 residues. Germline CDR1 reads LGHNA; CDR2 reads YNFKEQ. V was shortened by 0 bases and J by 5 bases, with 13 bases between the two germline ends. The CDR3, as DNA: TGTGCCAGCAGCCAAGAGAGGGGAGGAAAAACCGGGGAGCTGTTTTTT. Encoded protein: CASSQERGGKTGELFF.

V is TRBV6-5 and J is TRBJ2-2, with 8 bases matching TRBD1. With 6 bases clipped from V and 6 bases from J, the junction kept 6 bases outside the gene matches. The CDR3 length is 14 residues. CDR1 MNHEY and CDR2 SVGAGI come from the germline V gene. DNA of the CDR3: TGTGCCAGCAGCAGATCGACAGGGGCCGGGGAGCTGTTTTTT. Amino acids: CASSRSTGAGELFF.

The genes are TRBV5-6 and TRBJ1-2; TRBD1 matches at 10 bases. The V and J ends lost 9 bases and 5 bases, in that order; junction bases with no gene match: 16. Germline CDR1 and CDR2: SGHDT and YYEEEE. CDR3 length: 16 residues. CDR3 bases: TGTGCCACCAATCCAGGGACAGGGGATATTGGGTATGGCTACACCTTC. Translated, it gives CATNPGTGDIGYGYTF.

The chain employs TRBV7-6 and TRBJ2-1, with 7 nucleotides matching TRBD2. Germline assignment: CDR1 SGHVS and CDR2 FNYEAQ. The CDR3 loop spans 15 amino acids. V lost 3 bases to trimming and J lost 4 bases; unmatched junction nucleotides: 6. The CDR3 sequence: CASSLGGGGYNEQFF. CDR3 nucleotide sequence: TGTGCCAGCAGCTTGGGCGGGGGAGGATACAATGAGCAGTTCTTC.

The chain has TRBV5-4 and TRBJ1-2; TRBD1 is a possible D gene (6 bases). The germline V and J ends were trimmed by 0 bases and 7 bases, with 19 bases remaining between them. The CDR3 contains 16 residues. Germline loops: CDR1 SGHNT, CDR2 YYREEE (reference sequence). For the CDR3, the DNA is TGTGCCAGCAGCTTGGCCGGGGGGGGGCAGGGAGGTGGCTACACCTTC. Its protein product is CASSLAGGGQGGGYTF.

The V gene is TRBV5-1, the J gene TRBJ1-3; D is ambiguous. The V end lost 0 bases, the J end lost 0 bases, and 7 bases lay between the germline ends. This CDR3 comprises 15 residues. The germline gives CDR1 SGHRS, CDR2 YFSETQ. CDR3 sequence reads: CASSLDWSSGNTIYF. The CDR3 DNA is TGCGCCAGCAGCTTGGACTGGAGCTCTGGAAACACCATATATTTT.

The V and J genes are TRBV24-1 and TRBJ1-2; D perhaps matches TRBD1 (5 bases). The V gene lost 3 bases and the J gene lost 1 base, with 8 bases spanning the gap. Germline V gene data show CDR1 as KGHDR and CDR2 as SFDVKD. The CDR3 is 14 residues long. CDR3 coding DNA: TGTGCCACCAGTGATAGGGGAAATAACTATGGCTACACCTTC. Protein product: CATSDRGNNYGYTF.

This rearrangement joins TRBV5-1 to TRBJ1-4, with D perhaps matching TRBD1 (5 bases). The CDR3 has 14 residues. Germline V gene sequence: CDR1 SGHRS, CDR2 YFSETQ. V was cut by 0 bases and J by 6 bases, with 9 bases left in between. The CDR3 sequence is CASSLDRGDEKLFF. CDR3 sequence (DNA): TGCGCCAGCAGCTTGGATAGGGGTGATGAAAAACTGTTTTTT.

The chain recombines TRBV5-1 with TRBJ1-6; D possibly corresponds to TRBD1 (5 bases). The germline V gene has CDR1 SGHRS and CDR2 YFSETQ. The CDR3 contains 15 residues. V was pared by 4 bases and J by 5 bases, with 13 bases between. The CDR3 sequence: CASSHRDGNNSPLHF. DNA of the CDR3: TGCGCCAGCAGCCACCGGGACGGAAATAATTCACCCCTCCACTTT.

In DNA, the CDR3 is TGTGCCAGCAGTTACTCGCCGGGGGCCCCTGGAAACACCATATATTTT. Its protein is CASSYSPGAPGNTIYF. The rearrangement links TRBV6-6 to TRBJ1-3, with D possibly being TRBD1 (6 bases). The CDR3 loop spans 16 amino acids. Trimming removed 0 bases from V and 2 bases from J, with 11 bases in between. CDR1 and CDR2 (germline): MNHNY, SVGAGI (reference sequence).

The genes are TRBV7-6 and TRBJ2-5, with D possibly matching TRBD2 (5 bases). Trimming left V 5 bases short and J 2 bases short, with 6 bases between. The CDR3 consists of 12 residues. Germline V lookup: CDR1 SGHVS, CDR2 FNYEAQ. The CDR3 DNA reads TGTGCCAGCAGCCGGGGACAAGAGACCCAGTACTTC. It specifies CASSRGQETQYF.

The chain combines TRBV4-2 with TRBJ2-3; D remains ambiguous. This CDR3 has 13 amino acids. V dropped 1 base and J dropped 2 bases, with 4 bases sitting between them. Germline lookup yields CDR1 LGHNA and CDR2 YNFKEQ. The CDR3 nucleotides read TGTGCCAGCAGCCAAGGTTCCACAGATACGCAGTATTTT. This translates into CASSQGSTDTQYF.

V and J are TRBV2 and TRBJ2-7, with TRBD2 matching 7 bases. V shed 4 bases, J shed 3 bases, and the junction held 6 bases outside the gene matches. The CDR3 consists of 14 residues. Germline V gene data show CDR1 as SNHLY and CDR2 as FYNNEI. The CDR3 sequence is CASSVGRESYEQYF. The CDR3 region has the DNA TGTGCCAGCAGTGTTGGGAGGGAAAGCTACGAGCAGTACTTC.

This clone has a single count. This chain connects TRBV28 to TRBJ2-5, with a weak D call TRBD2 (5 bases). This CDR3 region has 15 residues. V lost 6 bases and J 4 bases, leaving 18 bases between the germline ends. The V gene's germline CDR1 is MDHEN and CDR2 SYDVKM. CDR3 loop: CASSLPAVRGETQYF. The DNA of the CDR3 is TGTGCCAGCAGCCTACCAGCTGTACGGGGAGAGACCCAGTACTTC.